This TCR beta chain comes out of a study of CD8 T cells in Susac syndrome. Trimming pared 6 bases from V and 0 bases from J, leaving 11 bases between. The CDR3 has 14 residues. CDR1 MNHNS and CDR2 SASEGT come from the germline V gene. Random hexamers primed reverse transcription of about 0.45 to 1 ug RNA. TCRdb re-called the immunoSEQ multiplex PCR reads through MiXCR, storing one row per CDR3 protein. Counted here are 160,000 or so distinct CDR3 sequences, roughly 95% occurring once; the ten biggest clones make up 0.085% to 0.095%. Specimen: CD4+ T cells from PBMCs. This TCR was sampled from a human donor with multiple sclerosis. This chain links TRBV6-1 with TRBJ1-1; TRBD1 might be the D (5 bases). CDR3 region: CASRGTDMNTEAFF. The CDR3 DNA sequence: TGTGCCAGCAGAGGGACGGACATGAACACTGAAGCTTTCTTT.